Listed below are T cell receptor beta chains from one sample, sequenced in a study of OX40 agonist ivuxolimab in advanced cancers. Profiled with immunoSEQ multiplex PCR; TCRdb holds only in-frame clones, not every one. Of 55,000 to 70,000 clones in the sample, approximately 87% were seen once. This material consisted of CD4+ or CD8+ T cells sorted from blood, taken in a trial of the OX40 agonist ivuxolimab. All receptors come from an adult with an advanced solid tumor such as melanoma, head and neck, liver or kidney cancer. CDR3s include the opening cysteine and the closing phenylalanine or tryptophan. D genes are given only for firm matches. For some rows the clone size is stated as once, few or many, or as a class when expanded; others skip it.

CDR3 length,D gene,V gene,clone size,J gene,CDR3 DNA,CDR3 protein
12,-,TRBV2,-,TRBJ1-1,TGTGCCAGCGGCAGACAGAACACTGAAGCTTTCTTT,CASGRQNTEAFF
12,-,TRBV23-1,-,TRBJ1-2,TGCGCCAGCAATCCGAGGGGAGAAGGCTACACCTTC,CASNPRGEGYTF
15,-,TRBV5-6,-,TRBJ1-5,TGTGCCAGCAGCTTGGGGGGCCATAGCAATCAGCCCCAGCATTTT,CASSLGGHSNQPQHF
14,TRBD1,TRBV2,-,TRBJ1-1,TGTGCCAGCAGGGAGCAGGGGGCGAACACTGAAGCTTTCTTT,CASREQGANTEAFF
12,-,TRBV29-1,-,TRBJ1-6,TGCAGCGTTGGTGTGGGCGGCTCACCCCTCCACTTT,CSVGVGGSPLHF
14,-,TRBV9,-,TRBJ1-3,TGTGCCAGCAGCGTTGGGACCACTGGAAACACCATATATTTT,CASSVGTTGNTIYF
13,-,TRBV19,-,TRBJ1-5,TGTGCCAGTAGTATAGAGGGAGATCAGCCCCAGCATTTT,CASSIEGDQPQHF
13,-,TRBV18,-,TRBJ1-1,TGTGCCAGCTCACCAAGACTGAACACTGAAGCTTTCTTT,CASSPRLNTEAFF
13,-,TRBV6-6,-,TRBJ2-4,TGTGCCAGCATCGGTCTAGCCAAAAACATTCAGTACTTC,CASIGLAKNIQYF
15,-,TRBV5-5,-,TRBJ1-2,TGTGCCAGCAGCTTGGAGGGACAAATCCTCTATGGCTACACCTTC,CASSLEGQILYGYTF
14,-,TRBV7-8,-,TRBJ1-1,TGTGCCAGCAGCACAATGGAGGGGAGCACTGAAGCTTTCTTT,CASSTMEGSTEAFF
15,-,TRBV11-1,-,TRBJ2-7,TGTGCCAGCAGCTTATACCGACAGACCTCCTACGAGCAGTACTTC,CASSLYRQTSYEQYF
13,-,TRBV7-3,few,TRBJ1-1,TGTGCCAGCAGCCAACAGGGGAACACTGAAGCTTTCTTT,CASSQQGNTEAFF
15,TRBD1,TRBV9,-,TRBJ1-3,TGTGCCAGCAGCCTCGGACAGGGGACTGGAAACACCATATATTTT,CASSLGQGTGNTIYF
13,-,TRBV5-4,-,TRBJ2-1,TGTGCCAGCAGTCCCGCAGCCTACAATGAGCAGTTCTTC,CASSPAAYNEQFF
14,TRBD1,TRBV10-3,-,TRBJ2-7,TGTGCCATCAGTGGGGACAGGGTCTCCTACGAGCAGTACTTC,CAISGDRVSYEQYF
15,-,TRBV2,-,TRBJ1-1,TGTGCCAGCAGTGTTCATCGGGGTGCATACACTGAAGCTTTCTTT,CASSVHRGAYTEAFF